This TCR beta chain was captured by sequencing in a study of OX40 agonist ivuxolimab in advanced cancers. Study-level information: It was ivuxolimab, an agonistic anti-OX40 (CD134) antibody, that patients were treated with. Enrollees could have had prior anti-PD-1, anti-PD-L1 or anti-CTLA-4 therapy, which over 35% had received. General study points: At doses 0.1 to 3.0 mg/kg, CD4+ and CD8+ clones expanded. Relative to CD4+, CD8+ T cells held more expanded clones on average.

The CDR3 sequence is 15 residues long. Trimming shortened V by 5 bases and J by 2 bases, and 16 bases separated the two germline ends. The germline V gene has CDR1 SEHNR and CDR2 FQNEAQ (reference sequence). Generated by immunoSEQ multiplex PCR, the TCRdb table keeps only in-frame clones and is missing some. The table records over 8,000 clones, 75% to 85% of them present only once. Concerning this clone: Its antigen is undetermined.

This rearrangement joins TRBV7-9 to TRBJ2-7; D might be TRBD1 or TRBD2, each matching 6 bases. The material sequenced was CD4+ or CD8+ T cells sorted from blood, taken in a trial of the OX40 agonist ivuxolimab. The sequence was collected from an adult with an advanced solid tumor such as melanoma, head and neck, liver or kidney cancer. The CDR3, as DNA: TGTGCCAGCAGCGGGGGGCGCGGGGATACCTACGAGCAGTACTTC. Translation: CASSGGRGDTYEQYF.